Given below is one T cell receptor (beta chain) in context. This specimen belongs to a study of blood T cell repertoires in COVID-19. Study-wide background: Samples representing acute and convalescent COVID-19 were sourced from the United States, Italy and Spain. Sources were T cells, B-cell-depleted T cells, or PBMCs; the material itself was cDNA or gDNA.

Original analysis: Quantification of nucleated cells was approximated via reference gene primer amplification. Clones were sequenced by immunoSEQ multiplex PCR, and TCRdb holds only the in-frame ones, with some missing. V, J and clone size reflect that table, while D and trimming were determined from the DNA. The table includes tens of thousands of clones, just over 85% detected once. CDR3 size: 16 residues. CDR1 is MNHNS, CDR2 SASEGT, per germline. V trimming: 2 bases; J trimming: 2 bases; junction bases outside the gene matches: 5. The chain uses TRBV6-1 and TRBJ1-5; TRBD1 matches at 8 bases. The receptor was derived from a human donor in a cohort sampled during active COVID-19. The material sequenced was peripheral blood. CDR3 residues: CASSELVGQGNQPQHF. The CDR3 nucleotides read TGTGCCAGCAGTGAATTAGTGGGACAGGGCAATCAGCCCCAGCATTTT.